This T cell receptor beta chain is from a study of tumor-infiltrating lymphocytes in primary liver carcinoma. As for the study in general: About 3.5 to 7.5 million productive TCRbeta reads were obtained from the samples, with similar numbers across tissue types.

TCR beta cDNA was made from 400 to 500 ng total RNA with a constant-region primer. For TCR beta, libraries were produced by three nested multiplex PCR rounds using slightly modified ARM-PCR. TCRdb ran MiXCR on the multiplex PCR reads and lists one entry per CDR3 protein. The sample includes almost 55,000 distinct CDR3 sequences, about 80% of them seen just once. There are many counts of this clonotype. The roughly 19-33 mg bulk tissue piece was not sorted before simultaneous RNA and DNA extraction. There were five separate regions sampled from each tumor. What was sequenced was liver tumor tissue from sampling region 2. Stated subset: tumor region T2, inferior pole. This receptor was obtained from a man aged 40-49 years with primary liver carcinoma and hepatitis B virus infection.

The CDR3 sequence: CATSDTGTHFHPDTQYF. CDR3 DNA: TGTGCCACCAGTGACACCGGGACTCACTTCCATCCGGATACGCAGTATTTT. This rearrangement joins TRBV24-1 to TRBJ2-3, with D possibly being TRBD2 (6 bases). The CDR3 contains 17 residues. CDR1 is KGHDR, CDR2 SFDVKD, per germline. Trimming pared 4 bases from V and 6 bases from J, leaving 22 bases between.